Listed below are T cell receptor beta chains from one sample, sequenced in a study of OX40 agonist ivuxolimab in advanced cancers. The assay was immunoSEQ multiplex PCR, and TCRdb's table has in-frame clones only and misses some. The sample has under 60,000 clones; approximately 94% are singletons. The source was CD4+ or CD8+ T cells sorted from blood, collected in a trial of the OX40 agonist ivuxolimab. The origin of the receptors is an adult with an advanced solid tumor such as melanoma, head and neck, liver or kidney cancer. CDR3s include the opening cysteine and the closing phenylalanine or tryptophan. A D gene is named only where the DNA matches it firmly. The size entry is marked missing in some rows and otherwise reads once, few, many or a size class.

d_call: -; j_call: TRBJ2-7; clone_size: -; v_call: TRBV4-2; cdr3_nt: TGTGCCAGCAGCCAAGAAGCGGGTGGGCCCTACGAGCAGTACTTC; cdr3_aa: CASSQEAGGPYEQYF
d_call: -; j_call: TRBJ2-2; clone_size: -; v_call: TRBV5-1; cdr3_nt: TGCGCCACCTCAGACCCGAACACCGGGGAGCTGTTTTTT; cdr3_aa: CATSDPNTGELFF
d_call: TRBD2; j_call: TRBJ2-7; clone_size: -; v_call: TRBV29-1; cdr3_nt: TGCAGCGCCGGGGGGGTTTCATACGAGCAGTACTTC; cdr3_aa: CSAGGVSYEQYF
d_call: -; j_call: TRBJ1-5; clone_size: -; v_call: TRBV19; cdr3_nt: TGTGCCAGTAGTTTTGCAGGGTTTGAGCCCCAGCATTTT; cdr3_aa: CASSFAGFEPQHF
d_call: TRBD1; j_call: TRBJ2-2; clone_size: few; v_call: TRBV4-2; cdr3_nt: TGTGCCAGCAGCCAAGTCTACGAGACAGGGGATACCGGGGAGCTGTTTTTT; cdr3_aa: CASSQVYETGDTGELFF
d_call: -; j_call: TRBJ2-5; clone_size: -; v_call: TRBV7-9; cdr3_nt: TGTGCCAGCAGCTTAGATGTTGGTGTAGAAGAGACCCAGTACTTC; cdr3_aa: CASSLDVGVEETQYF
d_call: -; j_call: TRBJ2-3; clone_size: -; v_call: TRBV28; cdr3_nt: TGTGCCAGCAGTTTAACCGGGACTCCTAGCACAGATACGCAGTATTTT; cdr3_aa: CASSLTGTPSTDTQYF
d_call: -; j_call: TRBJ2-6; clone_size: -; v_call: TRBV7-9; cdr3_nt: TGTGCCAGCAGCTTAGCGTCGAGCTCTGGGGCCAACGTCCTGACTTTC; cdr3_aa: CASSLASSSGANVLTF
d_call: TRBD1; j_call: TRBJ1-2; clone_size: -; v_call: TRBV29-1; cdr3_nt: TGCAGCGTTAATACTTACGGGACAGGGGGCGATGGCTACACCTTC; cdr3_aa: CSVNTYGTGGDGYTF
d_call: -; j_call: TRBJ2-7; clone_size: -; v_call: TRBV11-3; cdr3_nt: TGTGCCAGCAGCTTAACTAGAAGGAACGAGCAGTACTTC; cdr3_aa: CASSLTRRNEQYF
d_call: -; j_call: TRBJ2-1; clone_size: -; v_call: TRBV2; cdr3_nt: TGTGCCAGCAGTCCTGGCTCCCACCCGGATAATGAGCAGTTCTTC; cdr3_aa: CASSPGSHPDNEQFF
d_call: TRBD1; j_call: TRBJ2-7; clone_size: -; v_call: TRBV28; cdr3_nt: TGTGCCAGCAGTGGCCCCGACAGGGGGCGCGAGCAGTACTTC; cdr3_aa: CASSGPDRGREQYF
d_call: -; j_call: TRBJ1-5; clone_size: -; v_call: TRBV28; cdr3_nt: TGTGCCAGCAGTTTATTAGAGGGCGGAAAGCCCCAGCATTTT; cdr3_aa: CASSLLEGGKPQHF
d_call: TRBD1; j_call: TRBJ2-7; clone_size: -; v_call: TRBV10-1; cdr3_nt: TGCGCCAGCAGTCGGACAGGGTGGAGCGAGCAGTACTTC; cdr3_aa: CASSRTGWSEQYF
d_call: -; j_call: TRBJ1-6; clone_size: once; v_call: TRBV11-2; cdr3_nt: TGTGCCAGCAGCGGTGGGGCCCATAGTAATTCACCCCTCCACTTT; cdr3_aa: CASSGGAHSNSPLHF
d_call: -; j_call: TRBJ2-5; clone_size: -; v_call: TRBV28; cdr3_nt: TGTGCCAGCAGTTTAGGGCAGGGGACCCCAGAGACCCAGTACTTC; cdr3_aa: CASSLGQGTPETQYF
d_call: -; j_call: TRBJ1-2; clone_size: once; v_call: TRBV10-2; cdr3_nt: TGCGCCAGCAGCCCATTGATAGCAGGGGCCTATAGCTACACCTTC; cdr3_aa: CASSPLIAGAYSYTF
d_call: -; j_call: TRBJ1-2; clone_size: -; v_call: TRBV6-5; cdr3_nt: TGTGCCAGCAGTTATAGCGGTTGGGATGGCTACACCTTC; cdr3_aa: CASSYSGWDGYTF
d_call: -; j_call: TRBJ2-3; clone_size: -; v_call: TRBV27; cdr3_nt: TGTGCCAGCAGGGAGGGGGCGGCAGATACGCAGTATTTT; cdr3_aa: CASREGAADTQYF
d_call: -; j_call: TRBJ1-2; clone_size: -; v_call: TRBV4-1; cdr3_nt: TGCGCCGGCAGCCCCTATAGTCCAGCCGGGGGCTACACCTTC; cdr3_aa: CAGSPYSPAGGYTF
d_call: -; j_call: TRBJ2-5; clone_size: -; v_call: TRBV5-6; cdr3_nt: TGTGCCAGCAGCTTGGTGGGGGGCCCAGAGACCCAGTACTTC; cdr3_aa: CASSLVGGPETQYF
d_call: -; j_call: TRBJ2-1; clone_size: -; v_call: TRBV13; cdr3_nt: TGTGCCAGCAGCCTCTACAATGAGCAGTTCTTC; cdr3_aa: CASSLYNEQFF
d_call: TRBD1; j_call: TRBJ2-1; clone_size: few; v_call: TRBV25-1; cdr3_nt: TGTGCCAGCAGTGGGGGACAGAATGAGCAGTTCTTC; cdr3_aa: CASSGGQNEQFF
d_call: -; j_call: TRBJ1-1; clone_size: -; v_call: TRBV9; cdr3_nt: TGTGCCAGCAGCGTAGGAGGGGTCTCCACTGAAGCTTTCTTT; cdr3_aa: CASSVGGVSTEAFF
d_call: -; j_call: TRBJ2-7; clone_size: -; v_call: TRBV6-5; cdr3_nt: TGTGCCAGCAGTTACGGGACGGCCCCATACGAGCAGTACTTC; cdr3_aa: CASSYGTAPYEQYF
d_call: -; j_call: TRBJ1-3; clone_size: -; v_call: TRBV6-1; cdr3_nt: TGTGCCAGCAGTGAAGCGGAGGGATCAGGAAACACCATATATTTT; cdr3_aa: CASSEAEGSGNTIYF
d_call: TRBD1; j_call: TRBJ2-3; clone_size: -; v_call: TRBV4-1; cdr3_nt: TGCGCCAGCAGCCAAAGGAGGGACAGGGGCGCAGATACGCAGTATTTT; cdr3_aa: CASSQRRDRGADTQYF
d_call: -; j_call: TRBJ2-2; clone_size: -; v_call: TRBV15; cdr3_nt: TGTGCCACCGCTGTTCGGGCCGCGAACACCGGGGAGCTGTTTTTT; cdr3_aa: CATAVRAANTGELFF
d_call: TRBD2; j_call: TRBJ2-1; clone_size: once; v_call: TRBV11-3; cdr3_nt: TGTGCCAGCAGCTGGGGACTAGCGGGAGATAATATTTACAATGAGCAGTTCTTC; cdr3_aa: CASSWGLAGDNIYNEQFF
d_call: -; j_call: TRBJ2-7; clone_size: -; v_call: TRBV18; cdr3_nt: TGTGCCAGCTCACCCGGGGCAGGCTACGAGCAGTACTTC; cdr3_aa: CASSPGAGYEQYF
d_call: TRBD1; j_call: TRBJ2-7; clone_size: -; v_call: TRBV28; cdr3_nt: TGTGCCAGCAGCCGGGACAGTATTCTCTACGAGCAGTACTTC; cdr3_aa: CASSRDSILYEQYF
d_call: -; j_call: TRBJ1-2; clone_size: -; v_call: TRBV21-1; cdr3_nt: TGTGCCAGCAGCAAATCCAGGCATGGCTACACCTTC; cdr3_aa: CASSKSRHGYTF
d_call: -; j_call: TRBJ2-5; clone_size: -; v_call: TRBV2; cdr3_nt: TGTGCCAGCGCAGATAAGTACCAAGAGACCCAGTACTTC; cdr3_aa: CASADKYQETQYF
d_call: -; j_call: TRBJ2-1; clone_size: -; v_call: TRBV19; cdr3_nt: TGTGCCAGTAGTATAGGGCTCTACAATGAGCAGTTCTTC; cdr3_aa: CASSIGLYNEQFF
d_call: TRBD2; j_call: TRBJ2-7; clone_size: -; v_call: TRBV7-2; cdr3_nt: TGTGCCAGCAGCCCCCGGGGCGGGAGATACGAGCAGTACTTC; cdr3_aa: CASSPRGGRYEQYF
d_call: TRBD1; j_call: TRBJ1-3; clone_size: -; v_call: TRBV5-4; cdr3_nt: TGTGCCAGCAGCTTTCCCCAGGGGGACCTCTCTGGAAACACCATATATTTT; cdr3_aa: CASSFPQGDLSGNTIYF
d_call: -; j_call: TRBJ2-7; clone_size: medium-sized; v_call: TRBV19; cdr3_nt: TGTGCCAGTCGGCAGGCTCCCTACGAGCAGTACTTC; cdr3_aa: CASRQAPYEQYF
d_call: -; j_call: TRBJ1-1; clone_size: -; v_call: TRBV4-1; cdr3_nt: TGCGCCAGCAGCCAAGAGCTCAGTTTGAACACTGAAGCTTTCTTT; cdr3_aa: CASSQELSLNTEAFF
d_call: TRBD1; j_call: TRBJ2-7; clone_size: -; v_call: TRBV5-1; cdr3_nt: TGCGCCAGCAGCTCCCGGGACAGTCCCTACGAGCAGTACTTC; cdr3_aa: CASSSRDSPYEQYF
d_call: -; j_call: TRBJ2-1; clone_size: -; v_call: TRBV29-1; cdr3_nt: TGCAGCGTTGAAGGGGGTTCCTACAATGAGCAGTTCTTC; cdr3_aa: CSVEGGSYNEQFF
d_call: TRBD1; j_call: TRBJ2-7; clone_size: -; v_call: TRBV2; cdr3_nt: TGTGCCAGCCTCCCCGGGACAGGGGGCTACGAGCAGTACTTC; cdr3_aa: CASLPGTGGYEQYF